Listed below are T cell receptor beta chains from one sample, sequenced in a study of post-analysis software for immune sequencing data. Each CDR3 protein gets one entry after TCRdb re-called the PCR reads with MiXCR. Here the sample spans 700,000 to 900,000 distinct CDR3 sequences, around 42% being singletons. The sample comprised blood. The receptors derive from a girl aged 5 to 17 with multiple sclerosis. CDR3s leave out the opening cysteine and the closing phenylalanine or tryptophan. Each record gives: V gene, CDR3 protein.

TRBV28 | ASSLFVGGQPLVREQY
TRBV5-1 | ASSSDYTEQF
TRBV5-6 | ASSFGVDHDEQF
TRBV3-1 | ASSQRYGRRTDTQY
TRBV4-3 | ASSQYSGSSYEQH
TRBV29-1 | SVWGLGASEQY
TRBV7-2 | ASSLASGHEETQY
TRBV7-2 | ASSFGLAEYEQY
TRBV20-1 | SARDPGGYT
TRBV30 | AWSKGSFSPGEQY
TRBV12-3/TRBV12-4 | ASTSSGSQETQY
TRBV20-1 | SARSTDYEQY
TRBV7-2 | ASSLGSRTSGRLETQY
TRBV7-8 | ASSPDSGTSEETQY
TRBV11-1 | ASSLAGVATDTQY
TRBV5-1 | ASSLGSGPTTDTQY
TRBV18 | ASSPPVGNYGYT
TRBV20-1 | SAGDRDYNSPLH
TRBV28 | ASSAPGLGGIQY
TRBV7-9 | ASSSKREVDQETQY
TRBV7-8 | ASSINPGGGVPYNEQY
TRBV20-1 | SATSRGPTGQF
TRBV28 | ASSLPTVYQETQY
TRBV11-2 | ASSFQGNYEQY
TRBV5-1 | AGRREGGNEQF
TRBV4-2 | ASSLQDAYGYT
TRBV20-1 | SLVDRDSLYEQY
TRBV20-1 | SATAARADYGYT
TRBV9 | ASSVGDWSSYEQY
TRBV12-3/TRBV12-4 | ASSLLTRVRGNEQF